This T cell receptor beta chain was observed in a study of neurological immune-mediated disorders. V lost 3 bases, J lost 2 bases, and 9 bases stayed unmatched. The CDR3 is 15 residues long. Germline V CDR1 and CDR2: DFQATT, SNEGSKA (reference sequence). This clonotype was seen only a few times. Each CDR3 protein is one row after TCRdb ran MiXCR on the 5' RACE reads. Among more than 75,000 distinct CDR3 sequences listed, just over 5% were seen once. This clonotype was obtained from a woman under 40 with multiple sclerosis. The chain couples TRBV20-1 to TRBJ2-7; 8 bases are a match to TRBD2. The sequencing input was PBMCs. The CDR3 region has the DNA TGCAGTGCTAGCCCCTTAGCGGGGAACACCTACGAGCAGTACTTC. This codes for CSASPLAGNTYEQYF.